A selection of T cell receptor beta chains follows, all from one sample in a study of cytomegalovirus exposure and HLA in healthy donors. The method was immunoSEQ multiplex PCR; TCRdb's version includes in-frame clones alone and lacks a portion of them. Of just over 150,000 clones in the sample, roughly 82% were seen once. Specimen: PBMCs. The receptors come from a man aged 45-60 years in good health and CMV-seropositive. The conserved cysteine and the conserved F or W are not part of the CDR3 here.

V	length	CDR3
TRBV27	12	ASSFGGGADTQY
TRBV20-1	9	SARLAGEQY
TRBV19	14	ASSTQPGTPTGELF
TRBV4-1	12	ASSQDLAGETQY
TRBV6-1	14	ASSEFGVTGRTEAF
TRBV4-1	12	ASSRVVIRDTIY
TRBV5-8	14	ASSMGQGWGNQPQH
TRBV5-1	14	ASSLNSGLNAYEQY
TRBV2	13	ASQIAGGPSNEQF
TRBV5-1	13	ASSSPGQGEETQY
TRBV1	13	TSSQEGQGNEKLF
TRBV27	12	ASTGGSYNSPLH
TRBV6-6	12	ASSLGGQRETQY
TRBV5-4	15	ASSWPGQGISTGELF
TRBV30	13	AWKTGGRWGTEAF
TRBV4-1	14	ASSLRLAQVRDTQY
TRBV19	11	LPWGGQGYEQY
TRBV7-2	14	ASSQRQGLAKNIQY
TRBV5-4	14	ASSLGLAGGNGELF
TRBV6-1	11	ASSGQGMSGYT
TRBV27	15	ASSLQALSSGANVLT
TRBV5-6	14	ASSFGGGVSQETQY
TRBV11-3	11	ASRDRVHETQY
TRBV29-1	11	SVGGTGKNEQF
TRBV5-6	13	ASSLGAGSYNEQF
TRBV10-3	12	AISESGTPETQY
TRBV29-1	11	SVATGSSYEQY
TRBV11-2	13	ASSLGGTVNQPQH
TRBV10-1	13	ASSGARGSLSAQY
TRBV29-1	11	SVFDRTGYEQY
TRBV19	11	ASRGAVYNEQF
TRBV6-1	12	ASRGQPNYNEQF
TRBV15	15	ATSGAGDLFSGNTIY
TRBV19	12	ASRRGGRREKLF
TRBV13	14	ASSPKLTSGTDTQY
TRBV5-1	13	ASSPGTSGTGELF
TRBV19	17	ASSTNPGDSWLSNQPQH
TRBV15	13	ATSRDLNSNEKLF
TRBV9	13	ASSPRRGIADTQY
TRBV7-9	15	ASSFPASGGGYNEQF